One sample yielded the 15 T cell receptor beta chains listed below, sequenced in a study of cytomegalovirus exposure and HLA in healthy donors. PCR used 60 Vbeta primers and 13 Jbeta primers. The repertoire was sequenced with immunoSEQ multiplex PCR; TCRdb's copy has only in-frame clones and lacks some. The sample records around 70,000 clones, 60% to 65% being singletons. Material: PBMCs. Receptor source: a man aged 25 to 40 in good health and CMV-seronegative.

The CDR3 protein is CASSLRDRDSNQPQHF. The CDR3 nucleotides read TGTGCCAGCAGCCTCCGGGACAGGGATAGCAATCAGCCCCAGCATTTT. The chain carries TRBV4-2 and TRBJ1-5, with 9 bases lining up with TRBD1. Germline V gives CDR1 LGHNA, CDR2 YNFKEQ. With 4 bases clipped from V and 0 bases from J, the junction kept 4 bases outside the gene matches. The CDR3 consists of 16 residues.

V gene TRBV9 combines with J gene TRBJ2-5; 8 bases map to TRBD2. CDR3 length: 15 amino acids. V lost 3 bases and J lost 1; bases outside the gene matches: 5. Germline V gene sequence: CDR1 SGDLS, CDR2 YYNGEE. The CDR3 bases are TGTGCCAGCAGCGGACGGGGGGGGCTCCAAGAGACCCAGTACTTC. Amino acids: CASSGRGGLQETQYF. Full variable domain (missing parts from reference TRBV9 and TRBJ2-5): DSGVTQTPKHLITATGQRVTLRCSPRSGDLSVYWYQQSLDQGLQFLIQYYNGEERAKGNILERFSAQQFPDLHSELNLSSLELGDSALYFCASSGRGGLQETQYFGPGTRLLVL.

The gene calls are TRBV9 and TRBJ2-1; 7 bases are shared with TRBD1. This CDR3 has 14 amino acids. The V and J ends lost 6 bases and 4 bases, in that order; junction bases with no gene match: 7. Germline CDR1 is SGDLS and CDR2 is YYNGEE. The CDR3 DNA reads as TGTGCCAGCAAGGGGCAGGGACAGTACAATGAGCAGTTCTTC. Translation: CASKGQGQYNEQFF.

The chain's CDR3 is CASSVRGFNTEAFF. The CDR3 region has the DNA TGTGCCAGCAGCGTCAGGGGATTTAACACTGAAGCTTTCTTT. The genes are TRBV9 and TRBJ1-1; TRBD1 is a possible D gene (6 bases). Per the germline V gene, CDR1 is SGDLS and CDR2 is YYNGEE. Trimming stripped 2 bases from V and 2 bases from J, with 10 bases between. The CDR3 spans 14 residues.

The chain combines TRBV7-6 with TRBJ2-7, with TRBD1 matching over 11 bases. V was clipped by 0 bases and J by 4 bases; unmatched bases: 5. This CDR3 is built from 16 residues. Looked up from germline, CDR1 is SGHVS and CDR2 is FNYEAQ. CDR3 protein: CASSLAPGQGGYEQYF. The CDR3 DNA sequence: TGTGCCAGCAGCTTAGCGCCGGGACAGGGGGGATACGAGCAGTACTTC. Based on the CDR3 plus reference TRBV7-6 and TRBJ2-7, the full variable domain is GAGVSQSPRYKVTKRGQDVALRCDPISGHVSLYWYRQALGQGPEFLTYFNYEAQQDKSGLPNDRFSAERPEGSISTLTIQRTEQRDSAMYRCASSLAPGQGGYEQYFGPGTRLTVT.

The CDR3: CASSYSGTETYEQYF. CDR3 nucleotide sequence: TGTGCCAGCAGTTACTCCGGGACAGAGACCTACGAGCAGTACTTC. The V gene is TRBV6-5, the J gene TRBJ2-7, with 7 bases lining up with TRBD1. The V segment lost 0 bases and the J segment 2 bases; nucleotides outside the gene matches: 4. The CDR3 is made up of 15 amino acids. Per the germline V gene, CDR1 is MNHEY and CDR2 is SVGAGI.

V gene TRBV18 combines with J gene TRBJ1-2; D is undetermined. The CDR3 runs 14 residues. Deletions cut 2 bases from V and 4 bases from J, with 11 bases between. CDR1 and CDR2 (germline): KGHSH, LQKENI. The CDR3 spells CASSPGPNLYGYTF. The DNA of the CDR3 is TGTGCCAGCTCACCAGGGCCGAATCTCTATGGCTACACCTTC.

V is TRBV6-5 and J is TRBJ2-1; 8 nucleotides line up with TRBD2. This CDR3 has 15 amino acids. The germline V gene encodes CDR1 MNHEY and CDR2 SVGAGI. Trimming removed 6 bases from V and 0 bases from J; junction bases left unmatched: 4. Here the CDR3 reads CASSGGGFSYNEQFF. The CDR3 coding sequence is TGTGCCAGCAGCGGGGGGGGGTTCTCCTACAATGAGCAGTTCTTC.

V usage is TRBV6-1 and J usage is TRBJ2-7, with TRBD1 as a possible D gene (6 bases). Per the germline V gene, CDR1 is MNHNS and CDR2 is SASEGT. The germline V and J ends were trimmed by 5 bases and 3 bases, with 8 bases remaining between them. CDR3 length: 12 amino acids. CDR3 nucleotides: TGTGCCAGCAGTCGCAGGGGCTACGAGCAGTACTTC. Translation gives CASSRRGYEQYF.

This clone was detected a few times. An end of the junction does not agree with germline; a read error may underlie this. The V gene is TRBV30, the J gene TRBJ2-1, with a weak D call TRBD1 (6 bases). The CDR3 runs 12 residues. The V gene's germline CDR1 is GTSNPN and CDR2 SVGIG (reference sequence). The CDR3: CAWGVGANEQFF. As DNA, the CDR3 is TGTGCCTGGGGTGTGGGGGCCAATGAGCAGTTCTTC.

The V and J genes are TRBV5-4 and TRBJ2-7; 8 bases line up with TRBD1. This CDR3 has 14 residues. Per the germline V gene, CDR1 is SGHNT and CDR2 is YYREEE (reference sequence). V was clipped by 0 bases and J by 3 bases; unmatched bases: 2. CDR3 region: CASSLGGQGYEQYF. The CDR3 DNA follows: TGTGCCAGCAGCTTGGGAGGACAGGGCTACGAGCAGTACTTC.

This clone was counted only a few times. For the CDR3, the DNA is TGTGCCAGCAGTTACTCGAGTGGGGGGGCCCGAAAGGAGCAGTACTTC. Its protein is CASSYSSGGARKEQYF. V is TRBV6-5 and J is TRBJ2-7, with D perhaps TRBD2 (7 bases). Trimming took off 0 bases at V and 7 bases at J, with 19 bases between the two ends. CDR3 size: 16 residues. Per germline, CDR1 MNHEY and CDR2 SVGAGI.

This clone was seen only a few times. This chain connects TRBV4-1 to TRBJ1-4; D remains unclear. This CDR3 comprises 16 residues. V was clipped by 0 bases and J by 4 bases, with 12 bases between them. Germline CDR1 MGHRA, CDR2 YSYEKL. The DNA for the CDR3 is TGCGCCAGCAGCCAAGACGGGAGTCGGTTTAATGAAAAACTGTTTTTT. Protein sequence: CASSQDGSRFNEKLFF.

This clone was detected once. The J gene is TRBJ2-1, the V gene TRBV2; TRBD1 agrees at 7 bases. The CDR3 sequence is 16 residues long. V shed 2 bases and J 0 bases; nucleotides not matched to a gene: 4. Per the germline V gene, CDR1 is SNHLY and CDR2 is FYNNEI. CDR3 region: CASSERTGNSYNEQFF. DNA of the CDR3: TGTGCCAGCAGTGAAAGGACAGGCAACTCCTACAATGAGCAGTTCTTC.

This rearrangement joins TRBV19 to TRBJ1-5; TRBD1 might be the D (5 bases). The CDR3 sequence is 14 residues long. Germline V gene sequence: CDR1 LNHDA, CDR2 SQIVND (reference sequence). Trimming pared 5 bases from V and 4 bases from J, leaving 12 bases between. CDR3 DNA sequence: TGTGCCAGTAGTGCGTGGGGGGGGAATCAGCCCCAGCATTTT. Translated, it gives CASSAWGGNQPQHF.